The 25 T cell receptor beta chains presented below share a single source sample, sequenced in a study of glioma-infiltrating T cells. Using RNA template, CDR3s of TCR alpha and beta were amplified with iRepertoire arm-PCR. TCRdb re-analysed the multiplex PCR reads in MiXCR, keeping a single row per CDR3 protein. The sample lists around 21,000 distinct CDR3 sequences, 20% to 25% occurring once. The source material was glioma tissue, nonneoplastic brain tissue, or PBMCs (not recorded which). The source of these receptors is a human donor with low-grade glioma or glioblastoma, undergoing nonglioma brain surgery, or in good health (not recorded which).

As concerns this clonotype: The CDR3 ends on some other residue instead of the conserved phenylalanine or tryptophan, so this is likely a read error. The chain carries TRBV2 and TRBJ2-4; D not resolved. The CDR3 is 13 amino acids. Germline CDR1 reads SNHLY; CDR2 reads FYNNEI. Trimming removed 8 bases from V and 0 bases from J, with 8 bases in between. The CDR3 loop reads CASPRLAKNIQYL. The CDR3 DNA reads as TGTGCCAGCCCCCGTCTAGCCAAAAACATTCAGTACCTC.

This clonotype was seen a single time. The missing conserved phenylalanine or tryptophan at the end of this CDR3 makes a read error likely. This rearrangement joins TRBV6-6 to TRBJ2-3; D is undetermined. V shed 3 bases and J shed 6 bases, with 10 bases lying between them. This CDR3 spans 13 amino acids. CDR1 is MNHNY and CDR2 is SVGAGI in the germline V gene (reference sequence). The CDR3 spells CASSYRGSDTQYS. DNA for the CDR3: TGTGCCAGCAGTTATCGAGGTTCGGATACGCAGTATTCT.

In this sample, this clonotype turned up once. This could be a read error, since a much larger clone is one nucleotide away. The chain joins TRBV7-2 to TRBJ2-1; 14 positions agree with TRBD2. Germline V gene sequence: CDR1 SGHTA, CDR2 FQGNSA. The length of the CDR3 is 16 residues. V gave up 1 base and J gave up 8 bases; unmatched junction bases: 4. In DNA form, the CDR3 reads TGTGCCAGCAGCTTAGGACTAGCGGGGGGGCTTGATGAGCAGTTCTTC. Translation gives CASSLGLAGGLDEQFF.

The sample holds many counts of this clonotype. A read error may produce the germline difference seen at one junction end. The gene calls are TRBV7-9 and TRBJ1-5; no clear D gene. Germline CDR1 reads SEHNR; CDR2 reads FQNEAQ (reference sequence). The CDR3 consists of 12 residues. This CDR3 is CAGSASNQPQHF. The CDR3 DNA follows: TGTGCCGGCAGCGCTAGCAATCAGCCCCAGCATTTT.

In the case of this clonotype: Compared with germline, one end of the junction differs, possibly owing to a read error. The chain uses TRBV20-1 and TRBJ2-5, with no clear D. This CDR3 contains 12 residues. Germline V gives CDR1 DFQATT, CDR2 SNEGSKA (reference sequence). The chain's CDR3 is CSARTDQETQYF. The CDR3 DNA reads as TGCAGTGCTAGAACAGACCAGGAGACCCAGTACTTC.

In its sample, this clonotype ranks as medium-sized. This chain connects TRBV28 to TRBJ1-1; TRBD1 might be the D (5 bases). The CDR3 spans 11 residues. Germline V CDR1 and CDR2: MDHEN, SYDVKM. Trimming took 4 bases from V and 11 from J, leaving 11 bases between them. CDR3 protein: CASSSDSWAFF. DNA of the CDR3: TGTGCCAGCAGTTCCGACAGTTGGGCTTTCTTT.

This clonotype was recorded many times. The chain is built from TRBV7-2 and TRBJ2-7; 8 positions agree with TRBD1. The CDR3 totals 13 residues. V shed 3 bases, J shed 4 bases, and the junction held 2 bases outside the gene matches. The germline V gene has CDR1 SGHTA and CDR2 FQGNSA. In DNA, the CDR3 is TGTGCCAGCAGCTTGACAGGGGAATACGAGCAGTACTTC. It is translated as CASSLTGEYEQYF.

This clonotype turned up a few times. Given a much more abundant clone one base away, this may be a read error. The J gene is TRBJ2-3, the V gene TRBV7-2; 12 bases match TRBD2. The V gene's germline CDR1 is SGHTA and CDR2 FQGNSA. This CDR3 comprises 15 residues. DNA of the CDR3: TGTGCCCGCAGAGGACTAGCGGGGAGGACAGATACGCAGTATTTT. Its translation: CARRGLAGRTDTQYF.

This clonotype was seen many times. The genes are TRBV20-1 and TRBJ1-2; TRBD1 matches at 7 bases. The CDR3 spans 13 residues. Germline-derived CDR1 and CDR2 are DFQATT and SNEGSKA (reference sequence). J lost 5 bases, V lost 2 bases, and 5 bases had no gene match. This CDR3 is CSARRDSLYGYTF. In DNA, the CDR3 is TGCAGTGCTAGACGGGACAGCCTATATGGCTACACCTTC.

By share, this clonotype ranks as medium-sized (0.01 to 0.1%). The V and J genes are TRBV28 and TRBJ2-4; unclear D gene. From germline, CDR1 is MDHEN and CDR2 SYDVKM. Trimming pared 8 bases from V and 0 bases from J, leaving 8 bases between. This CDR3 is 13 amino acids long. The CDR3 spells CASFNLAKNIQYF. DNA of the CDR3: TGTGCCAGCTTCAACTTAGCCAAAAACATTCAGTACTTC.

This clonotype was recorded many times. The chain uses TRBV7-8 and TRBJ1-4; D is perhaps TRBD1 (6 bases). Germline V gene lookup returns CDR1 SGHVS and CDR2 FQNEAQ. CDR3 length equals 14 residues. Trimming removed 8 bases from V and 0 bases from J, with 10 bases in between. The CDR3 DNA sequence: TGTGCCAGCGCTCAGGGGACAACTAATGAAAAACTGTTTTTT. Its translation is CASAQGTTNEKLFF.

The table lists this clonotype with many counts. A read error is possible here, since a much larger clone lies one base away. This chain links TRBV7-9 with TRBJ2-4; D unresolved. Germline CDR1 SEHNR, CDR2 FQNEAQ (reference sequence). CDR3 length: 12 residues. CDR3 region: CARSFNKNIQYF. CDR3 DNA sequence: TGTGCCCGCAGCTTTAACAAAAACATTCAGTACTTC.

Many counts were recorded for this clonotype. The gene calls are TRBV28 and TRBJ1-2; no firm D call. The CDR3 runs to 13 residues. CDR1 MDHEN and CDR2 SYDVKM come from the germline V gene. The germline V and J ends were trimmed by 3 bases and 4 bases, with 9 bases remaining between them. DNA of the CDR3: TGTGCCAGCAGTTTGAAACCCTTCTATGGCTACACCTTC. Translating gives CASSLKPFYGYTF.

This clonotype was observed a handful of times. The rearrangement joins TRBV27 to TRBJ2-7, with 7 bases that match TRBD1. This CDR3 is 12 amino acids long. With 9 bases clipped from V and 7 bases from J, the junction kept 9 bases outside the gene matches. Germline CDR1 is MNHEY and CDR2 is SMNVEV (reference sequence). Here the CDR3 DNA reads TGTGCCAGTAAAGGACAGGTGGGTGAGCAGTACTTC. Translating it yields CASKGQVGEQYF.

The CDR3 is CASSQDRQGAPTDTQYF. CDR3 bases: TGCGCCAGCAGCCAAGATCGACAGGGGGCCCCCACAGATACGCAGTATTTT. The V and J genes are TRBV4-3 and TRBJ2-3, with TRBD1 identical over 10 bases. Germline lookup yields CDR1 LGHNA and CDR2 YSLEER. The CDR3 runs to 17 residues. Trimming took 0 bases from V and 2 from J; bases not matched to a gene: 5.

This clonotype was picked up many times. The chain is built from TRBV7-2 and TRBJ2-7; D might be TRBD2 (5 bases). CDR3 length: 14 residues. From germline, CDR1 is SGHTA and CDR2 FQGNSA. V was pared by 5 bases and J by 5 bases, with 16 bases between. The DNA for the CDR3 is TGTGCCAGCAGCGTATACCTCAAGGGAGACGAGCAGTACTTC. It is translated as CASSVYLKGDEQYF.

This clonotype has ten or more counts. The chain joins TRBV28 to TRBJ1-5; D call uncertain. Germline V gene lookup returns CDR1 MDHEN and CDR2 SYDVKM. Trimming stripped 7 bases from V and 2 bases from J, with 9 bases between. This CDR3 is built from 13 residues. The CDR3 nucleotides read TGTGCCAGCACCTTTGATGGCAATCAGCCCCAGCATTTT. Its translation is CASTFDGNQPQHF.

This clonotype came up many times. The chain recombines TRBV29-1 with TRBJ1-1; D gene uncertain. The CDR3 is 10 residues long. Germline-derived CDR1 and CDR2 are SQVTM and ANQGSEA. Trimming left V 5 bases short and J 7 bases short, with 8 bases between. CDR3 coding DNA: TGCAGCGTTATTCAGGTTGAAGCTTTCTTT. Translation: CSVIQVEAFF.

Of note for this clonotype: A read error is possible here, since a much larger clone lies one base away. The genes are TRBV10-3 and TRBJ2-3; D is ambiguous. V was cut by 6 bases and J by 5 bases, with 18 bases left in between. In germline, CDR1 is ENHRY, CDR2 SYGVKD. The CDR3 loop spans 15 amino acids. This chain's CDR3 is CAISGTTELRDTQYF. In nucleotides, the CDR3 is TGTGCCATCAGCGGCACGACGGAACTCAGAGATACGCAGTATTTT.

This clonotype has a count of ten or more. This rearrangement joins TRBV7-9 to TRBJ1-2; 7 bases agree with TRBD1. Germline assignment: CDR1 SEHNR and CDR2 FQNEAQ (reference sequence). CDR3 length: 14 residues. Losses at the gene ends were 5 bases for V and 3 bases for J; bases not matched to a gene: 6. CDR3 DNA sequence: TGTGCCAGCAGCCGACAGGGCGGCTACTATGGCTACACCTTC. This sequence encodes CASSRQGGYYGYTF. The complete variable domain, with remaining parts taken from reference TRBV7-9 and TRBJ1-2, reads DTGVSQNPRHKITKRGQNVTFRCDPISEHNRLYWYRQTLGQGPEFLTYFQNEAQLEKSRLLSDRFSAERPKGSFSTLEIQRTEQGDSAMYLCASSRQGGYYGYTFGSGTRLTVV.

This clonotype was seen at least ten times. V is TRBV20-1 and J is TRBJ2-1; 7 bases fit TRBD1. The CDR3 totals 12 residues. CDR1 is DFQATT and CDR2 is SNEGSKA in the germline V gene (reference sequence). J gave up 6 bases and V 5 bases, and 4 bases lay outside the gene matches. CDR3 loop: CSASGQPNEQFF. The CDR3 region has the DNA TGCAGTGCTTCGGGACAGCCCAATGAGCAGTTCTTC.

The chain couples TRBV12-3 or TRBV12-4 to TRBJ1-5; D remains unclear. The J call may be in error: the DNA end matches TRBJ2-3 better. This CDR3 is built from 13 residues. In DNA, the CDR3 is TGTGCCAGCAGTTTTGGTCGTGGTCAGCCCCAGTATTTT. Its translation: CASSFGRGQPQYF.

This clonotype was seen a single time. This chain connects TRBV4-1 to TRBJ2-7; D might be TRBD2 (6 bases). The V gene lost 5 bases and the J gene lost 2 bases, with 16 bases spanning the gap. This CDR3 is built from 15 residues. In germline, CDR1 is MGHRA, CDR2 YSYEKL. CDR3 loop: CASSSSGSAPYEQYF. CDR3 nucleotide sequence: TGCGCCAGCAGCTCCAGCGGGTCTGCCCCCTACGAGCAGTACTTC.

With respect to this clonotype: A read error is possible here, since a much larger clone lies one base away. The CDR3 does not end in the conserved phenylalanine or tryptophan, so this is likely a read error. V and J are TRBV6-2 or TRBV6-3 and TRBJ2-1; no definite D call. Germline V gives CDR1 MNHEY, CDR2 SVGEGT. The CDR3 has 14 amino acids. V was trimmed by 7 bases and J by 0 bases, leaving 10 bases between them. CDR3 sequence: CASTRSSSYNEQFL. CDR3 bases: TGTGCCAGCACTCGATCGAGCTCCTACAATGAGCAGTTCCTC.

This clonotype appeared many times. V gene TRBV27 combines with J gene TRBJ1-1; no clear D gene. The V and J ends lost 5 bases and 3 bases respectively, with 13 bases between them. CDR3 length equals 14 residues. From germline, CDR1 is MNHEY and CDR2 SMNVEV (reference sequence). For the CDR3, the DNA is TGTGCCAGCAGTCGAAAGAGCGGGCACACTGAAGCTTTCTTT. Its translation: CASSRKSGHTEAFF.